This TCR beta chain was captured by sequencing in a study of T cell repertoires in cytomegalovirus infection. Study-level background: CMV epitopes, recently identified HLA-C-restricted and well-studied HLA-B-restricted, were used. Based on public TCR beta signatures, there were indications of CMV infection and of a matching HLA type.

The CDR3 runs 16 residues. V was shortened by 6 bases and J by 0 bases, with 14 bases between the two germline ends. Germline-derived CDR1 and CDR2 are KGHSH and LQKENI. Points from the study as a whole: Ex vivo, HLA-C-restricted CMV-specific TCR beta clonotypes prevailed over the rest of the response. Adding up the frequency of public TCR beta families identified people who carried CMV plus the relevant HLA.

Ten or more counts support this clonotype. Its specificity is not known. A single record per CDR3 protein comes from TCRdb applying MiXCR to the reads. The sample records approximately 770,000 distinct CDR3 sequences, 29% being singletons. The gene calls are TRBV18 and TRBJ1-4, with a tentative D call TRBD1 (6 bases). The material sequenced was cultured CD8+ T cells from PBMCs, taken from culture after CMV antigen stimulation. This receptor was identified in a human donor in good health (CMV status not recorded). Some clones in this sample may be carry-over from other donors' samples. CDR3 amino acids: CASSPRTVATNEKLFF. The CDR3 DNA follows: TGTGCCAGCTCGCCGAGGACAGTTGCAACTAATGAAAAACTGTTTTTT.